Listed below are T cell receptor beta chains from one sample, sequenced in a study of T cells and Merkel cell carcinoma outcomes. Measured with immunoSEQ multiplex PCR; TCRdb has only the in-frame clones, and not every one. Of some 13,000 clones listed, approximately 92% are singletons. The source material was tumor tissue from Merkel cell carcinoma. The receptors were sampled from a human donor with Merkel cell carcinoma. The CDR3 runs from the conserved cysteine through the conserved F or W. Each record gives: D gene, V gene, CDR3 protein. D genes are given only for firm matches.

.	TRBV6-4	CASSDRGDTGELFF
.	TRBV5-4	CASSRGDLAGGNIQYF
.	TRBV7-8	CASSPLVNTGELFF
.	TRBV7-7	CASSYGPDTGELFF
.	TRBV25-1	CASSEGGGLDTGELFF
.	TRBV5-5	CASSLKGVGQPQHF
.	TRBV15	CATSRDGATAQETQYF
TRBD2	TRBV6-5	CASRGIAGVYNEQFF
.	TRBV5-1	CASRGLNTEAFF
.	TRBV29-1	CSVDNTDTQYF
.	TRBV7-9	CASRTENTGELFF
TRBD2	TRBV9	CASSRSSGRSSYEQYF
TRBD2	TRBV11-2	CASSLWLVGGPPEQFF
.	TRBV28	CASRESLNYGYIF
TRBD1	TRBV19	CASSMGQDTEAFF
TRBD1	TRBV5-1	CASRSGQGGGDEKLFF
TRBD1	TRBV7-3	CASSLGQAGELFF
.	TRBV2	CASTGVGGNTEAFF
.	TRBV5-1	CASSQGPNTEAFF
TRBD2	TRBV9	CASSVGGRYGDTQYF
TRBD1	TRBV27	CASSLTGGFYEQYF
TRBD2	TRBV30	CAWSVSGGADTQYF
.	TRBV18	CASSLQHGTLNYNEQFF
.	TRBV25-1	CASSQGYEQYF